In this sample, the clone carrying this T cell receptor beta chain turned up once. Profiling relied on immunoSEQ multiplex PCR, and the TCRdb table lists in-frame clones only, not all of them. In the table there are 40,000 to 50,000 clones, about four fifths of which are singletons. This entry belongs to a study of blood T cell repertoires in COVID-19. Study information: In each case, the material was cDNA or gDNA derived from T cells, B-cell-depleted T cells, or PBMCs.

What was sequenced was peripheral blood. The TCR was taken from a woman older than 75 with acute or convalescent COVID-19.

CDR3 coding DNA: TGTGCCTGGAGTGTAGGAGGGCCCCAGCATTTT. Amino acid sequence: CAWSVGGPQHF. The J gene is TRBJ1-5, the V gene TRBV30; no reliable D call. Trimming cost V 0 bases and J 9 bases, with 6 bases left between them. CDR3 length: 11 residues. Germline loops: CDR1 GTSNPN, CDR2 SVGIG (reference sequence).